This T cell receptor (beta chain) was observed in a study of T cell repertoires in cytomegalovirus infection. Looked up from germline, CDR1 is PRHDT and CDR2 is FYEKMQ (reference sequence). This CDR3 contains 14 residues. Trimming cost V 2 bases and J 8 bases; bases outside gene matches: 8. TCRdb re-called the reads with MiXCR, one entry per CDR3 protein. The sample has approximately 220,000 distinct CDR3 sequences, 35% to 45% seen once; the top ten hold 55% to 60%. In the case of this clonotype: As yet, its antigen is unknown.

This clonotype was sampled from a human donor in good health (CMV status not recorded). Some clones in this sample may be carry-over from other donors' samples. This chain uses TRBV13 with TRBJ1-1, with 7 bases lining up with TRBD1. Sequenced here: CD8+ T cells from cultured PBMCs, sampled from culture after CMV antigen stimulation. The DNA for the CDR3 is TGTGCCAGCAGCTTACAGGGGGACTTCGGGGAAGCTTTCTTT. It is translated as CASSLQGDFGEAFF. Looking up the rest from reference TRBV13 and TRBJ1-1 gives the full variable domain: AAGVIQSPRHLIKEKRETATLKCYPIPRHDTVYWYQQGPGQDPQFLISFYEKMQSDKGSIPDRFSAQQFSDYHSELNMSSLELGDSALYFCASSLQGDFGEAFFGQGTRLTVV.